Each of the 11 T cell receptor beta chains below was sequenced from the same sample in a study of CD8 T cells in ankylosing spondylitis. Each CDR3 protein gets one entry after TCRdb re-called the 5' RACE reads with MiXCR. This sample has approximately 200,000 distinct CDR3 sequences; about 13% occur once, and the top ten carry approximately 15%. Sequenced input: blood, either unsorted or a sorted T cell fraction (not recorded which). These receptors originate from a male donor with ankylosing spondylitis or in good health (not recorded which).

This clonotype was seen at least ten times. The CDR3 DNA reads TGTGCCAGCAGTTCCCCAGGGAATGAGCAGTTCTTC. It is translated as CASSSPGNEQFF. V usage is TRBV12-3 or TRBV12-4 and J usage is TRBJ2-1; D may be TRBD1 (5 bases). The CDR3 is made up of 12 amino acids. V lost 4 bases and J lost 7, with 8 bases in between.

The chain uses TRBV12-3 or TRBV12-4 and TRBJ1-1, with no clear D. Trimming removed 3 bases at V and 7 bases at J, with 12 bases between. This CDR3 has 13 residues. CDR3 sequence (DNA): TGTGCCAGCAGTTTTGGCGGTAGTCATGAAGCTTTCTTT. Translation gives CASSFGGSHEAFF.

The genes are TRBV30 and TRBJ2-7; no definite D call. This CDR3 is built from 15 residues. The V end was cut by 1 base, the J end by 6 bases, with 19 bases between. The V gene's germline CDR1 is GTSNPN and CDR2 SVGIG (reference sequence). DNA of the CDR3: TGTGCCTGGAGTGAGGGCTCCGGCTTTAACCCCGAGCAGTACTTC. Its protein product is CAWSEGSGFNPEQYF. The whole variable domain, filled in from reference TRBV30 and TRBJ2-7, reads SQTIHQWPATLVQPVGSPLSLECTVEGTSNPNLYWYRQAAGRGLQLLFYSVGIGQISSEVPQNLSASRPQDRQFILSSKKLLLSDSGFYLCAWSEGSGFNPEQYFGPGTRLTVT.

The chain has TRBV6-5 and TRBJ2-7; TRBD2 matches 7 bases. Germline CDR1 reads MNHEY; CDR2 reads SVGAGI. V shed 10 bases and J 1 base; nucleotides not matched to a gene: 10. This CDR3 spans 14 amino acids. The CDR3 DNA is TGTGCCACAGCTACCCTAGCGGCTTCCTACGAGCAGTACTTC. Translation: CATATLAASYEQYF.

The chain has TRBV30 and TRBJ2-1; a weak D match, TRBD2 (6 bases). The CDR3 has 11 amino acids. Trimming cost V 5 bases and J 10 bases, with 12 bases left between them. Germline V CDR1 and CDR2: GTSNPN, SVGIG (reference sequence). The CDR3 sequence is CAWSVGGEQFF. In DNA form, the CDR3 reads TGTGCCTGGTCTGTTGGGGGGGAGCAGTTCTTC.

The chain employs TRBV5-1 and TRBJ2-7; D may match TRBD1 or TRBD2 (5 bases each). The germline V and J ends were trimmed by 3 bases and 3 bases, with 13 bases remaining between them. The germline V gene encodes CDR1 SGHRS and CDR2 YFSETQ. This CDR3 has 14 amino acids. This CDR3 reads CASSWGSFNYEQYF. DNA of the CDR3: TGCGCCAGCAGCTGGGGGAGCTTTAACTACGAGCAGTACTTC.

J is TRBJ2-7 and V is TRBV5-5; TRBD1 agrees at 9 bases. V gave up 4 bases and J gave up 4 bases; unmatched junction bases: 6. This CDR3 comprises 14 residues. Germline lookup yields CDR1 SGHKS and CDR2 YYEKEE (reference sequence). The CDR3 bases are TGTGCCAGCAGCCGGACAGGGGAGTGGTACGAGCAGTACTTC. This gives the protein CASSRTGEWYEQYF. Complete variable domain (other parts from reference TRBV5-5 and TRBJ2-7): DAGVTQSPTHLIKTRGQQVTLRCSPISGHKSVSWYQQVLGQGPQFIFQYYEKEERGRGNFPDRFSARQFPNYSSELNVNALLLGDSALYLCASSRTGEWYEQYFGPGTRLTVT.

V is TRBV5-1 and J is TRBJ1-1; a possible D gene is TRBD1 (5 bases). The V gene lost 4 bases and the J gene lost 0 bases, with 19 bases spanning the gap. Per germline, CDR1 SGHRS and CDR2 YFSETQ. The CDR3 spans 17 residues. In DNA form, the CDR3 reads TGCGCCAGCAGCACCCGTCCAGGGAATTTCATGAACACTGAAGCTTTCTTT. This translates into CASSTRPGNFMNTEAFF.

This clonotype occurred a few times. The chain has TRBV12-5 and TRBJ1-3; D is uncertain. The CDR3 is 14 residues long. Germline V lookup: CDR1 LGHNT, CDR2 FRNRAP. V was cut by 7 bases and J by 0 bases, with 10 bases left in between. CDR3 nucleotide sequence: TGTGCTAGTGCCCTCGACCCCTCTGGAAACACCATATATTTT. Residues: CASALDPSGNTIYF. The full variable domain, in which reference TRBV12-5 and TRBJ1-3 provide the parts outside the CDR3, is DARVTQTPRHKVTEMGQEVTMRCQPILGHNTVFWYRQTMMQGLELLAYFRNRAPLDDSGMPKDRFSAEMPDATLATLKIQPSEPRDSAVYFCASALDPSGNTIYFGEGSWLTVV.

The gene calls are TRBV29-1 and TRBJ2-2; the D gene is possibly TRBD1 (6 bases). There are 12 residues in the CDR3. Trimming left V 6 bases short and J 7 bases short, with 12 bases between. Germline CDR1 is SQVTM and CDR2 is ANQGSEA. CDR3 DNA sequence: TGCAGCGTCCTCAGGGGAAGCGGGGAGCTGTTTTTT. This sequence encodes CSVLRGSGELFF.

This clonotype was counted a few times. The V call is TRBV12-3 or TRBV12-4, the J call TRBJ1-6, with TRBD1 matching over 9 bases. This CDR3 is 14 amino acids long. Trimming cost V 6 bases and J 9 bases; bases outside gene matches: 6. The CDR3 region has the DNA TGTGCCAGCAGCCTCGGGACAGGGAGTTCACCCCTCCACTTT. Its protein is CASSLGTGSSPLHF.